This entry describes one TCR beta chain. These data belong to a study of blood T cell repertoires in COVID-19. On the study more broadly: Whether acute or convalescent, the COVID-19 samples came from the United States, Italy and Spain. T cells, B-cell-depleted T cells, or PBMCs provided the cDNA or gDNA that served as material.

Deletions cut 1 base from V and 4 bases from J, with 10 bases between. Germline CDR1 and CDR2: SGHVS and FQNEAQ. CDR3 length: 14 residues. Per the authors' pipeline: Cell counts per sample came from amplifying reference gene primers. The data were produced by immunoSEQ multiplex PCR, yet TCRdb's version contains in-frame clones alone and is incomplete. V and J calls plus clone size are reproduced from that table; the DNA served to infer D and trimming. Here the sample spans tens of thousands of clones, 85% to 90% being singletons. The V and J genes are TRBV7-8 and TRBJ2-5; TRBD1 is a possible D gene (5 bases). Sequenced sample: peripheral blood. The receptor comes from a man aged 65 to 85 with acute or convalescent COVID-19. Here the CDR3 DNA reads TGTGCCAGCAGCTTAGTGACAGCCGGAGAGACCCAGTACTTC. It codes for CASSLVTAGETQYF. Supplemented by reference TRBV7-8 and TRBJ2-5, the full variable domain reads GAGVSQSPRYKVAKRGQDVALRCDPISGHVSLFWYQQALGQGPEFLTYFQNEAQLDKSGLPSDRFFAERPEGSVSTLKIQRTQQEDSAVYLCASSLVTAGETQYFGPGTRLLVL.